A selection of T cell receptor beta chains follows, all from one sample in a study of blood T cells in healthy people across ages. TCRdb re-analysed the 5' RACE reads in MiXCR, keeping a single row per CDR3 protein. The table includes about 900,000 distinct CDR3 sequences, less than 80% detected once. Source material: blood. These receptors all come from a man aged 30 to 45 in good health. The CDR3 runs from the conserved cysteine through the conserved F or W. A D gene is named only where the DNA matches it firmly. Expanded clones get a size class; other rows say once, few or many, or leave the size out.

J: TRBJ2-3; D: TRBD2; size: -; V: TRBV7-2; DNA: TGTGCCAGCAGCTCCCGGGGGGGCCGGGGAGATACGCAGTATTTT; CDR3: CASSSRGGRGDTQYF
J: TRBJ2-7; D: -; size: -; V: TRBV12-3/TRBV12-4; DNA: TGTGCCAGCAGTTTTGATCCGGACAGCTACGAGCAGTACTTC; CDR3: CASSFDPDSYEQYF
J: TRBJ2-1; D: -; size: few; V: TRBV29-1; DNA: TGCAGCGAATACAGGGACTCCTACAATGAGCAGTTCTTC; CDR3: CSEYRDSYNEQFF
J: TRBJ2-7; D: -; size: -; V: TRBV12-3/TRBV12-4; DNA: TGTGCCAGCAAGCGTGACGGGGAAACCTACGAGCAGTACTTC; CDR3: CASKRDGETYEQYF
J: TRBJ1-5; D: -; size: once; V: TRBV6-6; DNA: TGTGCCAGCAGTTATCAACAGGCCCATCAGCCCCAGCATTTT; CDR3: CASSYQQAHQPQHF
J: TRBJ2-7; D: -; size: -; V: TRBV19; DNA: TGTGCCAGTAGTATAGGACCGGGGTCAAGCTCCTACAATGAGCAGTACTTC; CDR3: CASSIGPGSSSYNEQYF
J: TRBJ1-3; D: -; size: -; V: TRBV30; DNA: TGTGCCTGGAGTGTGGGGTCGGGAAACACCATATATTTT; CDR3: CAWSVGSGNTIYF
J: TRBJ2-2; D: -; size: -; V: TRBV12-3/TRBV12-4; DNA: TGTGCCAGCAGTTTAGATATGGGCGGGGAGCTGTTTTTT; CDR3: CASSLDMGGELFF
J: TRBJ2-2; D: -; size: few; V: TRBV24-1; DNA: TGTGCCACCGCGGGATTGAACACCGGGGAGCTGTTTTTT; CDR3: CATAGLNTGELFF
J: TRBJ2-1; D: TRBD1; size: many; V: TRBV25-1; DNA: TGTGCCAGCAGTGATACCGGGACAGGGAATTTGAATGAGCAGTTCTTC; CDR3: CASSDTGTGNLNEQFF
J: TRBJ2-7; D: TRBD2; size: -; V: TRBV4-1; DNA: TGCGCCAGCAGCCAAGTCGAGGGCGGGGGAGGGCGAACCTACGAGCAGTACTTC; CDR3: CASSQVEGGGGRTYEQYF
J: TRBJ2-1; D: -; size: few; V: TRBV6-6; DNA: TGTGCCAGCAGTTACTCCATTAGCGGCCTAAATGAGCAGTTCTTC; CDR3: CASSYSISGLNEQFF
J: TRBJ2-1; D: TRBD2; size: -; V: TRBV4-1; DNA: TGCGCCAGCAGCCAACCTTTAGCGGGAGCCCAGGGCAATGAGCAGTTCTTC; CDR3: CASSQPLAGAQGNEQFF
J: TRBJ2-7; D: -; size: few; V: TRBV29-1; DNA: TGCAGCGTTGGAGTAGGGCTGGTCGAGCAGTACTTC; CDR3: CSVGVGLVEQYF
J: TRBJ2-4; D: TRBD1; size: once; V: TRBV3-1; DNA: TGTGCCAGCAGCCGGCGGGACAGGGGTAACCTCGGGAACATTCAGTACTTC; CDR3: CASSRRDRGNLGNIQYF
J: TRBJ2-7; D: TRBD2; size: -; V: TRBV7-2; DNA: TGTGCCAGCAGCACTGGGACTAGTGTCTACAATGAGCAGTACTTC; CDR3: CASSTGTSVYNEQYF
J: TRBJ2-1; D: TRBD2; size: few; V: TRBV20-1; DNA: TGCAGTGCCAGCGGGACTAGCGGGTACAATGAGCAGTTCTTC; CDR3: CSASGTSGYNEQFF
J: TRBJ1-1; D: TRBD1; size: -; V: TRBV28; DNA: TGTGCCAGCAATGAGGTGGGACAGGGGGCAAGGACTGAAGCTTTCTTT; CDR3: CASNEVGQGARTEAFF
J: TRBJ2-1; D: TRBD2; size: -; V: TRBV20-1; DNA: TGCAGTGCTCCCCACCCAAGCGGGGGGTACAATGAGCAGTTCTTC; CDR3: CSAPHPSGGYNEQFF
J: TRBJ2-1; D: TRBD1; size: -; V: TRBV29-1; DNA: TGCAGCGCAGCTACCGGGACAGTGGGGAATGAGCAGTTCTTC; CDR3: CSAATGTVGNEQFF
J: TRBJ2-1; D: -; size: -; V: TRBV6-2/TRBV6-3; DNA: TGTGCCACCGTGGGGGTCGGTGTCAATGAGCAGTTCTTC; CDR3: CATVGVGVNEQFF
J: TRBJ2-1; D: -; size: once; V: TRBV5-1; DNA: TGCGCCAGCAGCCCCAATATAGGGGGCAATGAGCAGTTCTTC; CDR3: CASSPNIGGNEQFF
J: TRBJ2-1; D: -; size: -; V: TRBV15; DNA: TGTGCCACCAGCAGAATGGGAGCAGGGCCTGGCAATGAGCAGTTCTTC; CDR3: CATSRMGAGPGNEQFF
J: TRBJ2-7; D: -; size: few; V: TRBV12-3/TRBV12-4; DNA: TGTGCCAGCAGTGCTGGGGCCTACGAGCAGTACTTC; CDR3: CASSAGAYEQYF
J: TRBJ2-5; D: -; size: few; V: TRBV11-3; DNA: TGTGCCAGCAGCTTTGGTCTGGAGACCCAGTACTTC; CDR3: CASSFGLETQYF
J: TRBJ2-3; D: TRBD2; size: -; V: TRBV10-3; DNA: TGTGCCATCAGTCCCCCGGGACTAGCGGGGGATGGCTCGCAGTATTTT; CDR3: CAISPPGLAGDGSQYF
J: TRBJ2-7; D: -; size: few; V: TRBV11-3; DNA: TGTGCCAGCAGCTTAGATTCCAAGGCGGAGCAGTACTTC; CDR3: CASSLDSKAEQYF
J: TRBJ2-4; D: -; size: -; V: TRBV7-8; DNA: TGTGCCAGCAGTCCGACACGGTGGGACATTCAGTACTTC; CDR3: CASSPTRWDIQYF
J: TRBJ1-1; D: -; size: -; V: TRBV12-3/TRBV12-4; DNA: TGTGCCAGCAGTTTAAGTAGGACTGAAGCTTTCTTT; CDR3: CASSLSRTEAFF
J: TRBJ2-3; D: TRBD2; size: -; V: TRBV5-6; DNA: TGTACCAGCAGTCGACTAGCGGGGGGGCTCGGCACAGATACGCAGTATTTT; CDR3: CTSSRLAGGLGTDTQYF
J: TRBJ1-2; D: TRBD1; size: few; V: TRBV27; DNA: TGTGCCAGCAGACAGGGGGCTACTGGCTACACCTTC; CDR3: CASRQGATGYTF
J: TRBJ1-1; D: -; size: -; V: TRBV7-2; DNA: TGTGCCAGCATGGGGAACACTGAAGCTTTCTTT; CDR3: CASMGNTEAFF
J: TRBJ2-5; D: -; size: -; V: TRBV4-2; DNA: TGTGCCAGCAGCCAAGAAAATCGCCCGCAAGAGACCCAGTACTTC; CDR3: CASSQENRPQETQYF
J: TRBJ2-3; D: -; size: few; V: TRBV29-1; DNA: TGCAGCGTTGAAGATCGTTTAGGGACAGATACGCAGTATTTT; CDR3: CSVEDRLGTDTQYF
J: TRBJ2-6; D: -; size: few; V: TRBV29-1; DNA: TGCAGCGTTGAAGATATGACAGGAACACCACGGCTGTCTGGGGCCAACGTCCTGACTTTC; CDR3: CSVEDMTGTPRLSGANVLTF
J: TRBJ2-1; D: -; size: once; V: TRBV5-1; DNA: TGCGCCAGCAGCTTAGAGGGGCCGGCCTACAATGAGCAGTTCTTC; CDR3: CASSLEGPAYNEQFF
J: TRBJ1-1; D: -; size: few; V: TRBV7-2; DNA: TGTGCCAGCAGCATGACAAGGGGTAGTACTGAAGCTTTCTTT; CDR3: CASSMTRGSTEAFF
J: TRBJ2-5; D: -; size: few; V: TRBV7-2; DNA: TGTGCCAGCAGCTTAGCTGGGACAAGGCAAGAGACCCAGTACTTC; CDR3: CASSLAGTRQETQYF
J: TRBJ2-7; D: TRBD1; size: -; V: TRBV29-1; DNA: TGCAGCGTCTTGACAGGGGGCAAGTACGAGCAGTACTTC; CDR3: CSVLTGGKYEQYF
J: TRBJ2-4; D: -; size: -; V: TRBV6-2/TRBV6-3; DNA: TGTGCCAGCAGTTACGGGGCAGGGGTCGGCATTCAGTACTTC; CDR3: CASSYGAGVGIQYF
J: TRBJ2-3; D: TRBD1; size: -; V: TRBV25-1; DNA: TGTGCCAGCAGTGAAGAGGGACAGGGTGATACGCAGTATTTT; CDR3: CASSEEGQGDTQYF
J: TRBJ1-2; D: -; size: -; V: TRBV9; DNA: TGTGCCAGCAGCGTAGAACTCGGACCTTATGGCTACACCTTC; CDR3: CASSVELGPYGYTF
J: TRBJ2-5; D: -; size: few; V: TRBV15; DNA: TGTGCCACCAGCAGAGATTTAAAGGCAGAGACCCAGTACTTC; CDR3: CATSRDLKAETQYF
J: TRBJ2-1; D: TRBD2; size: -; V: TRBV12-3/TRBV12-4; DNA: TGTGCCAGCAGTCCTCGTGCATCACTAGCGGGGGGAAGGGCCTACAATGAGCAGTTCTTC; CDR3: CASSPRASLAGGRAYNEQFF
J: TRBJ1-2; D: TRBD1; size: -; V: TRBV29-1; DNA: TGCAGCGTTGGCCCGGACAGGCTTAATGGCTACACCTTC; CDR3: CSVGPDRLNGYTF